This TCR beta chain was obtained from a study of T-cell reconstitution after alpha-beta-depleted transplantation in children. TCRbeta library preparation incorporated unique molecular identifiers. TCRdb reprocessed the PCR reads via MiXCR and lists one record per CDR3 protein. The profile shows hundreds of thousands of distinct CDR3 sequences, more than 10% of them singletons. This clonotype was detected a few times. The receptor comes from a human donor who donated a stem cell graft to a child with acute lymphoblastic leukemia. The sample here was PBMCs from the stem cell graft donor, taken from the stem cell graft.

CDR3 bases: TGTGCCACCAGCAGAGCGGGGACGGGAGATACGCAGTATTTT. It yields the protein CATSRAGTGDTQYF. This rearrangement joins TRBV15 to TRBJ2-3; D may be TRBD1 or TRBD2 (5 bases each). CDR3 length: 14 residues. Germline CDR1 LNHNV, CDR2 YYDKDF (reference sequence). Trimming shortened V by 1 base and J by 5 bases, and 10 bases separated the two germline ends.